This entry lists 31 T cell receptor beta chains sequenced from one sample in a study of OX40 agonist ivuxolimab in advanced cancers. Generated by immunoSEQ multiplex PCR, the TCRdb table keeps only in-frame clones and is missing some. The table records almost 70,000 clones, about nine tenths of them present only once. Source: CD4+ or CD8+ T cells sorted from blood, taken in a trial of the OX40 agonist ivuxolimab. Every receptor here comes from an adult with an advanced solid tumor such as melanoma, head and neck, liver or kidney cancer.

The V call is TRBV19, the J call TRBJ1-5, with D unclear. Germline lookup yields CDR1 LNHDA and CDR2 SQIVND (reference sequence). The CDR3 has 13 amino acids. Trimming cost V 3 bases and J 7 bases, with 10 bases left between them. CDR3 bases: TGTGCCAGTAGTATCAGTGTGCGACAGCCCCAGCATTTT. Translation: CASSISVRQPQHF.

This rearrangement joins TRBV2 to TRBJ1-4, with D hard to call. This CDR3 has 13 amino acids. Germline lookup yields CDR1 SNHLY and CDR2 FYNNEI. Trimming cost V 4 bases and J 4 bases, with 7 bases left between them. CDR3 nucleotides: TGTGCCAGCAGTGGTAGGATTAATGAAAAACTGTTTTTT. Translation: CASSGRINEKLFF.

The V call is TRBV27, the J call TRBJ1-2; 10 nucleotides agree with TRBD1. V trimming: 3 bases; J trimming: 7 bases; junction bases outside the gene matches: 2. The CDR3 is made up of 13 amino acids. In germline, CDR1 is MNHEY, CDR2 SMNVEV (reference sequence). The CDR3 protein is CASSFGTGVGYTF. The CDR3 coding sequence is TGTGCCAGCAGTTTCGGGACAGGGGTTGGCTACACCTTC.

CDR3 sequence (DNA): TGTGCCAGCAGCTTGGAGACCGGGGAGCTGTTTTTT. It encodes CASSLETGELFF. The chain recombines TRBV7-9 with TRBJ2-2; no definite D call. The CDR3 spans 12 residues. V lost 3 bases and J lost 5, with 4 bases in between. Germline loops: CDR1 SEHNR, CDR2 FQNEAQ (reference sequence).

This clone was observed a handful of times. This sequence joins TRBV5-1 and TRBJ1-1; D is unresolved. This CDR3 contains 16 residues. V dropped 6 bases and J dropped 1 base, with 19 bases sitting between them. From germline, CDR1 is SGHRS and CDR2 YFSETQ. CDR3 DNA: TGCGCCAGCAAAGTTCAGTCGGGCTCACCGAACACTGAAGCTTTCTTT. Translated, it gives CASKVQSGSPNTEAFF.

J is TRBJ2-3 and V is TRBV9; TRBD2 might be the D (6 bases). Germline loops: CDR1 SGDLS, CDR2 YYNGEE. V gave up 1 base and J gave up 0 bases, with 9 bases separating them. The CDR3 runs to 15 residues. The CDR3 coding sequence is TGTGCCAGCAGCGTAACGGGGGATAGCACAGATACGCAGTATTTT. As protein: CASSVTGDSTDTQYF.

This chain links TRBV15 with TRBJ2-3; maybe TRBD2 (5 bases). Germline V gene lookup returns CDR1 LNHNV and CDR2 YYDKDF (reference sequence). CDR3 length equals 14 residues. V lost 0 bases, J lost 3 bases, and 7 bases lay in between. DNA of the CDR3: TGTGCCACCAGCAGAGATCGGGGAACAGATACGCAGTATTTT. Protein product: CATSRDRGTDTQYF.

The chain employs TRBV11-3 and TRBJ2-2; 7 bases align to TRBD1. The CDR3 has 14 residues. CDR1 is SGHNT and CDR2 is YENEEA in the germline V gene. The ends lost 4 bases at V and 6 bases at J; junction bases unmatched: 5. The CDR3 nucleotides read TGTGCCAGCAGCTGGACAGGCGTGTCCGGGGAGCTGTTTTTT. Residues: CASSWTGVSGELFF.

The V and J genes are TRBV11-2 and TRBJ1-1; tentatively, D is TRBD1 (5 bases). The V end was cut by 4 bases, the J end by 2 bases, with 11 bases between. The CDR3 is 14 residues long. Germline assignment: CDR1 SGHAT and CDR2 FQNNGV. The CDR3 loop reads CASSSQASNTEAFF. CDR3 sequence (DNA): TGTGCCAGCAGCTCACAGGCAAGCAACACTGAAGCTTTCTTT.

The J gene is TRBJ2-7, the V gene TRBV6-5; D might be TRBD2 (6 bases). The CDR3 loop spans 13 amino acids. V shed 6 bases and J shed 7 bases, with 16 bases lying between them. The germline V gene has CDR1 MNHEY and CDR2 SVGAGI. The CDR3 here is CASRFGGTEEQYF. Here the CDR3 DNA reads TGTGCCAGCAGATTTGGGGGGACTGAAGAGCAGTACTTC.

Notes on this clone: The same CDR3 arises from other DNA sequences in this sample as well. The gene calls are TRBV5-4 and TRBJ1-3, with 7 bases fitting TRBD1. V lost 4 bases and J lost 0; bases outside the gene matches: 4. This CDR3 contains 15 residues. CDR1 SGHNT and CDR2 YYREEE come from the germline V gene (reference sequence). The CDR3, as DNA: TGTGCCAGCAGCCCGGGACAGTTCTCTGGAAACACCATATATTTT. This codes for CASSPGQFSGNTIYF. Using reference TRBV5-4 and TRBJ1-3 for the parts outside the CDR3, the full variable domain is ETGVTQSPTHLIKTRGQQVTLRCSSQSGHNTVSWYQQALGQGPQFIFQYYREEENGRGNFPPRFSGLQFPNYSSELNVNALELDDSALYLCASSPGQFSGNTIYFGEGSWLTVV.

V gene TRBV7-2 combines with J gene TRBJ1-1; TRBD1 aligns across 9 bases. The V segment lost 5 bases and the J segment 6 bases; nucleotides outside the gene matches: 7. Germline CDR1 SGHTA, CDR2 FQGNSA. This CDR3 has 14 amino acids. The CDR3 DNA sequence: TGTGCCAGCAGCCTACAGGGGGCTAATGCTGAAGCTTTCTTT. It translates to CASSLQGANAEAFF.

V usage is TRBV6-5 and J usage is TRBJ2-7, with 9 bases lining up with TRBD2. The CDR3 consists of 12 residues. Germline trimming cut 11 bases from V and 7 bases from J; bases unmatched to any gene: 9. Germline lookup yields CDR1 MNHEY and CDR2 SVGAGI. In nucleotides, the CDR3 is TGTGCCTGCTCTAGCGGGGAAAGGGAGCAGTACTTC. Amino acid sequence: CACSSGEREQYF.

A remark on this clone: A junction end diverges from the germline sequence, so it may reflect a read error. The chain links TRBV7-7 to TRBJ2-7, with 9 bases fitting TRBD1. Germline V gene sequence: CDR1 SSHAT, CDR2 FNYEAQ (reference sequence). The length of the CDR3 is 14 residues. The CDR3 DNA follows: TGTGCTAGCAGCCCCGGGACAGGGTCGATTGAGCAGTACTTC. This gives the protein CASSPGTGSIEQYF.

CDR3 in DNA: TGTGCCAGCAGCTTAGGGTCCGGGACAGTAAACCACAATGAGCAGTTCTTC. It yields the protein CASSLGSGTVNHNEQFF. The chain is built from TRBV7-2 and TRBJ2-1, with 7 bases matching TRBD1. The CDR3 has 17 amino acids. CDR1 is SGHTA, CDR2 FQGNSA, per germline. The ends lost 1 base at V and 5 bases at J; junction bases unmatched: 11.

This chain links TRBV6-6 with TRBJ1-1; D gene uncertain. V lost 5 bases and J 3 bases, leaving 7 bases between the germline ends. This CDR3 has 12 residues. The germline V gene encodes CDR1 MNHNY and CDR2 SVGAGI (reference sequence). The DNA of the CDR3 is TGTGCCAGCAGTCGATGGGACACTGAAGCTTTCTTT. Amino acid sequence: CASSRWDTEAFF.

CDR3 nucleotides: TGTGCCAGCAGCCTTTGGGAGGGGGGAAGCTATGGCTACACCTTC. Translated, it gives CASSLWEGGSYGYTF. The rearrangement links TRBV9 to TRBJ1-2; D might be TRBD1 (6 bases). The CDR3 sequence is 15 residues long. Germline-derived CDR1 and CDR2 are SGDLS and YYNGEE. The V gene lost 4 bases and the J gene lost 4 bases, with 17 bases spanning the gap.

The CDR3 protein is CASSFSAPSGYTF. The CDR3 bases are TGTGCCAGCAGCTTTTCCGCGCCCTCTGGCTACACCTTC. V usage is TRBV5-4 and J usage is TRBJ1-2; D gene ambiguous. Trimming shortened V by 2 bases and J by 7 bases, and 12 bases separated the two germline ends. Germline CDR1 is SGHNT and CDR2 is YYREEE (reference sequence). CDR3 length equals 13 residues. The entire variable domain, with the rest obtained from reference TRBV5-4 and TRBJ1-2, is as follows: ETGVTQSPTHLIKTRGQQVTLRCSSQSGHNTVSWYQQALGQGPQFIFQYYREEENGRGNFPPRFSGLQFPNYSSELNVNALELDDSALYLCASSFSAPSGYTFGSGTRLTVV.

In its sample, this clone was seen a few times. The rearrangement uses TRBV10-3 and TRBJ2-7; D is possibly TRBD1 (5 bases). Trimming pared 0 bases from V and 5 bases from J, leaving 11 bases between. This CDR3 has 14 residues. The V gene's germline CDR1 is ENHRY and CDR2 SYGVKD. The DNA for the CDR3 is TGTGCCATCAGTGAGTCGAACCCAGGGAACGAGCAGTACTTC. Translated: CAISESNPGNEQYF.

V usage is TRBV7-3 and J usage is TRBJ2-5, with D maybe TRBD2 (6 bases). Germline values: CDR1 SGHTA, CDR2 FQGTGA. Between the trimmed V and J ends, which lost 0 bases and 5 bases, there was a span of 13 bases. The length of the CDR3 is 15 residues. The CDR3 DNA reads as TGTGCCAGCAGCTTAACGGCGGGGAGGAGGGAGACCCAGTACTTC. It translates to CASSLTAGRRETQYF.

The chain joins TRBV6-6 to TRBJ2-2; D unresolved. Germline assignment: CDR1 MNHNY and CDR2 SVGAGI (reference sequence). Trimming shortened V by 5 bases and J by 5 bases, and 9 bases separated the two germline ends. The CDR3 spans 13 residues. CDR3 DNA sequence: TGTGCCAGCAGTAGTGATGGGACCGGGGAGCTGTTTTTT. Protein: CASSSDGTGELFF.

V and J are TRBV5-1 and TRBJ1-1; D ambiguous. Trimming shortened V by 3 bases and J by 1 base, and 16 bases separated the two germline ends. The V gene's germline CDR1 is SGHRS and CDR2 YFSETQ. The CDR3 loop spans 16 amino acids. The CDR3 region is CASSSLFGRPNTEAFF. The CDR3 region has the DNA TGCGCCAGCAGCTCCTTGTTCGGGCGGCCGAACACTGAAGCTTTCTTT.

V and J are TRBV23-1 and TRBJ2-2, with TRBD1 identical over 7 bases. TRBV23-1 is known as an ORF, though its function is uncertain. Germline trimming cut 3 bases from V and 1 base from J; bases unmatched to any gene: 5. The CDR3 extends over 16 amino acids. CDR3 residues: CASSHPRQGNTGELFF. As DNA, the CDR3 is TGCGCCAGCAGTCACCCCAGACAGGGGAACACCGGGGAGCTGTTTTTT.

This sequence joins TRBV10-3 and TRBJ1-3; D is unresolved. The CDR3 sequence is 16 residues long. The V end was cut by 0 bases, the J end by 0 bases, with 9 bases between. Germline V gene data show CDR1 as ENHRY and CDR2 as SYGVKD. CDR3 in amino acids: CAISESKASSGNTIYF. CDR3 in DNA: TGTGCCATCAGTGAGTCGAAAGCAAGCTCTGGAAACACCATATATTTT.

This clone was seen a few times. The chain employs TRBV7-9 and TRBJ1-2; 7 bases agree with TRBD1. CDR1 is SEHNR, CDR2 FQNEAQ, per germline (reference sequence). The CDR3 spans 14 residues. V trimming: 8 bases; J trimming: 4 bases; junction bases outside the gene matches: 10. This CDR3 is CASGSGQLAYGYTF. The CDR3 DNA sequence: TGTGCCAGCGGATCGGGACAGTTGGCCTATGGCTACACCTTC.

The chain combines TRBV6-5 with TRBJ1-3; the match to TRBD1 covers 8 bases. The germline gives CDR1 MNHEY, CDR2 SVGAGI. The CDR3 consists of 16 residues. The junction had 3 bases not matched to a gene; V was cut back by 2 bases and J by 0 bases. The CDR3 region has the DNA TGTGCCAGCAGTTACGGGACAGGAACCTCTGGAAACACCATATATTTT. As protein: CASSYGTGTSGNTIYF.

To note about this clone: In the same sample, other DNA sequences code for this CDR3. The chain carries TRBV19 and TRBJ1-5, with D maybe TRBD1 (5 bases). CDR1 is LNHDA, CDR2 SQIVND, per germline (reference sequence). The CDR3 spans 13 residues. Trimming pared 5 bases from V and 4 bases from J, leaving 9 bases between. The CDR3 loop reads CASSPGLNQPQHF. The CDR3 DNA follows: TGTGCCAGTAGTCCGGGACTGAATCAGCCCCAGCATTTT.

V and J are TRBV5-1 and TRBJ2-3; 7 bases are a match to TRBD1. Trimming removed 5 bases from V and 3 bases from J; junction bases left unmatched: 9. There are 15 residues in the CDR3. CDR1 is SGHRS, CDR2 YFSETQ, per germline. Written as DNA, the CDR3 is TGCGCCAGCAGATTTCTGGGACAGACTACAGATACGCAGTATTTT. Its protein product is CASRFLGQTTDTQYF.

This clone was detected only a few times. This CDR3 is CASSEGAGSYSPLHF. The CDR3 DNA follows: TGTGCCAGCAGTGAAGGGGCTGGGAGTTATTCACCCCTCCACTTT. The chain couples TRBV6-4 to TRBJ1-6, with D perhaps matching TRBD1 (5 bases). CDR1 is MRHNA, CDR2 SNTAGT, per germline. The CDR3 sequence is 15 residues long. V was cut by 3 bases and J by 8 bases, with 14 bases left in between.

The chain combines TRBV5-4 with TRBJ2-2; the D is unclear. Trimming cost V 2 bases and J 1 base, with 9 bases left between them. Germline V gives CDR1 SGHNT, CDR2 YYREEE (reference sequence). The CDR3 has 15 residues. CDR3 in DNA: TGTGCCAGCAGCTTCCGGCGGATGAACACCGGGGAGCTGTTTTTT. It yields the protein CASSFRRMNTGELFF.

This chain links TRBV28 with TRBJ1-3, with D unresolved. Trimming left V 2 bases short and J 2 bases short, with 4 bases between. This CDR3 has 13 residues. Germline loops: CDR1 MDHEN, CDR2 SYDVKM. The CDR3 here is CASSLMAGNTIYF. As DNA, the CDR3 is TGTGCCAGCAGTTTAATGGCTGGAAACACCATATATTTT.